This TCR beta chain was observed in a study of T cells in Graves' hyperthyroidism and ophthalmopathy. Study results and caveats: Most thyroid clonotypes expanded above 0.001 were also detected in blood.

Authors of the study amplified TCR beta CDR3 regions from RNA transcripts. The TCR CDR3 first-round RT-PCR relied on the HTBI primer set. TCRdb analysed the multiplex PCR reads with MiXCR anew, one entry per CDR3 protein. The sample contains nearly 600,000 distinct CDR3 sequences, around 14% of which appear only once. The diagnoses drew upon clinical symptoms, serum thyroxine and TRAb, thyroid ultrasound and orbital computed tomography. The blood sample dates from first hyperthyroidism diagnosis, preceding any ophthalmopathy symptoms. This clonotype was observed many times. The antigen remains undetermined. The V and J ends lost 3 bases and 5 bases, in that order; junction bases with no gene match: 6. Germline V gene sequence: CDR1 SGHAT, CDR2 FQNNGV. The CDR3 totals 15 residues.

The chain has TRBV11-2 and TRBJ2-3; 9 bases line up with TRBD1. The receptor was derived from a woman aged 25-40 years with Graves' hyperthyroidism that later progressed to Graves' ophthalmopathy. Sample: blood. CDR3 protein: CASSFPGTGLDTQYF. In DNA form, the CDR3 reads TGTGCCAGCAGCTTTCCCGGGACAGGGCTAGATACGCAGTATTTT.